Following are 8 T cell receptor beta chains from one sample sequenced in a study of blood T cell repertoires in COVID-19. Clones were sequenced by immunoSEQ multiplex PCR, and TCRdb holds only the in-frame ones, with some missing. The sample has about 260,000 clones, 86% seen once; the top ten hold around 1.8%. Specimen: peripheral blood. The receptors come from a man aged 30 to 39 with active or convalescent COVID-19.

In regard to this clone: Other nucleotide sequences in the sample specify the same CDR3. CDR3: CASSRGQGYEQYF. The CDR3 region has the DNA TGTGCCAGCAGCCGTGGACAGGGCTACGAGCAGTACTTC. The V call is TRBV27, the J call TRBJ2-7; 8 bases are shared with TRBD1. The length of the CDR3 is 13 residues. CDR1 and CDR2 from the germline V gene are MNHEY and SMNVEV (reference sequence). Unmatched junction bases numbered 4, after V lost 6 bases and J lost 3 bases.

The chain couples TRBV2 to TRBJ2-2; 15 bases are shared with TRBD2. CDR1 is SNHLY and CDR2 is FYNNEI in the germline V gene. The CDR3 totals 19 residues. V was pared by 4 bases and J by 0 bases, with 6 bases of the junction left unmatched. Written as DNA, the CDR3 is TGTGCCAGCAGTGGAGTGGGACTAGCGGGGGGCCCGAACACCGGGGAGCTGTTTTTT. This encodes CASSGVGLAGGPNTGELFF.

This rearrangement joins TRBV7-9 to TRBJ2-7, with 7 bases identical to TRBD2. Losses at the gene ends were 3 bases for V and 4 bases for J; bases not matched to a gene: 6. The CDR3 is 14 residues long. Germline V gives CDR1 SEHNR, CDR2 FQNEAQ (reference sequence). CDR3: CASSFAGERYEQYF. The CDR3 DNA is TGTGCCAGCAGCTTCGCGGGGGAGAGGTACGAGCAGTACTTC.

The chain links TRBV15 to TRBJ2-7; TRBD1 matches at 9 bases. Germline loops: CDR1 LNHNV, CDR2 YYDKDF (reference sequence). CDR3 size: 15 residues. V trimming: 6 bases; J trimming: 4 bases; junction bases outside the gene matches: 10. Here the CDR3 DNA reads TGTGCCACCAGACCCGGGACAGGGCAGCGGTACGAGCAGTACTTC. Protein product: CATRPGTGQRYEQYF. The variable domain in full, completed from reference TRBV15 and TRBJ2-7, reads DAMVIQNPRYQVTQFGKPVTLSCSQTLNHNVMYWYQQKSSQAPKLLFHYYDKDFNNEADTPDNFQSRRPNTSFCFLDIRSPGLGDTAMYLCATRPGTGQRYEQYFGPGTRLTVT.

The V and J genes are TRBV3-1 (or the pseudogene TRBV3-2) and TRBJ2-3, with unresolved D. The CDR3 is 12 residues long. Trimming shortened V by 1 base and J by 12 bases, and 11 bases separated the two germline ends. The germline V gene encodes CDR1 LGHDT and CDR2 YNNKEL (reference sequence). CDR3 residues: CASSQVGGFQYF. CDR3 coding DNA: TGTGCCAGCAGCCAAGTCGGCGGCTTTCAGTATTTT.

The genes are TRBV4-1 and TRBJ1-3, with TRBD1 identical over 8 bases. The CDR3 length is 18 residues. The J segment lost 4 bases and the V segment lost 5 bases, leaving 16 bases of the junction unmatched. In germline, CDR1 is MGHRA, CDR2 YSYEKL. The CDR3 region is CASSVSGTGSIGGNTIYF. The DNA for the CDR3 is TGCGCCAGCAGCGTCTCCGGGACAGGCTCGATTGGAGGAAACACCATATATTTT.

The chain combines TRBV6-5 with TRBJ1-1, with 9 nucleotides matching TRBD1. Germline V lookup: CDR1 MNHEY, CDR2 SVGAGI. CDR3 length: 14 residues. Unmatched junction bases numbered 11, after V lost 6 bases and J lost 9 bases. This CDR3 is CASRKTGGAGQAFF. CDR3 DNA sequence: TGTGCCAGCAGGAAAACAGGGGGCGCGGGCCAAGCTTTCTTT.

The V gene is TRBV5-6, the J gene TRBJ2-7; D is unresolved. The CDR3 runs 14 residues. The V gene lost 1 base and the J gene lost 2 bases, with 10 bases spanning the gap. Germline V lookup: CDR1 SGHDT, CDR2 YYEEEE. CDR3 loop: CASSLSTDPYEQYF. The CDR3, as DNA: TGTGCCAGCAGCTTGTCTACCGATCCCTACGAGCAGTACTTC.